Reported below is one T cell receptor beta chain. The sample belongs to a study of control samples from healthy donors and cancer patients. TCRdb's copy holds only in-frame clones and misses some; the assay was immunoSEQ multiplex PCR. This table holds roughly 100,000 clones, approximately 90% found once. Trimming removed 0 bases at V and 4 bases at J, with 9 bases between. The CDR3 runs 14 residues. Germline CDR1 and CDR2: SGHAT and FQNNGV. The TCR sequence derives from a woman aged 18-30 years in good health. Sample: blood. This rearrangement joins TRBV11-2 to TRBJ1-2; D gene uncertain. This CDR3 is CASSLEQSFYGYTF. Here the CDR3 DNA reads TGTGCCAGCAGCTTAGAACAGTCCTTCTATGGCTACACCTTC.